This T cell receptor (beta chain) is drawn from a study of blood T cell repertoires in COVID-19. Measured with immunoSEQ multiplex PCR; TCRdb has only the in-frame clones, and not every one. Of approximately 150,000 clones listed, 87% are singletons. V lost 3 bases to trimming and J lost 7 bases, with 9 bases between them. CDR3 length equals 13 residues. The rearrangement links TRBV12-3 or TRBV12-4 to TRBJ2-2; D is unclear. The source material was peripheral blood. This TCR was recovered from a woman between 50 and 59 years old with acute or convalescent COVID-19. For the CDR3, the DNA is TGTGCCAGCAGTTTGCGGTTACACGGGGAGCTGTTTTTT. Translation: CASSLRLHGELFF.